This T cell receptor beta chain appears in the sequencing data of a study of technical replicates of blood from a few donors. Repertoires were generated with immunoSEQ multiplex PCR, while TCRdb's copy carries only in-frame clones and drops some. The data hold approximately 75,000 clones, with around 97% observed a single time. Trimming shortened V by 0 bases and J by 4 bases, and 8 bases separated the two germline ends. Per germline, CDR1 SGHRS and CDR2 YFSETQ. The length of the CDR3 is 13 residues. The sequencing sample was made of T cells isolated from PBMCs. The source is a human donor in good health. J is TRBJ2-7 and V is TRBV5-1, with a tentative D call TRBD2 (6 bases). CDR3 coding DNA: TGCGCCAGCAGCTTGGCCGCGGGATACGAGCAGTACTTC. As protein: CASSLAAGYEQYF.